These 26 T cell receptor beta chains originate from one sample sequenced in a study of regulatory T cells in long-lasting Graves disease. For TCR beta, libraries came from iRepertoire HTBI primers and Arm-PCR of CDR3 regions. Using its own MiXCR run on the multiplex PCR reads, TCRdb lists one record per CDR3 protein. The sample consists of roughly 380,000 distinct CDR3 sequences, about a sixth of them appearing once. As for time point: newly diagnosed GD, antithyroid drugs for less than 3 months. After RNA was extracted from PBMCs, the TCR library was made from it. The input for sequencing was peripheral blood mononuclear cells (PBMCs), taken at new diagnosis, from a patient treated with antithyroid drugs. The receptors derive from a female donor with Graves disease.

This clonotype was found many times. The genes are TRBV4-1 and TRBJ2-5; 7 bases line up with TRBD2. Trimming at V came to 4 bases and at J to 1 base, leaving 9 bases not matched to a gene. This CDR3 is built from 16 residues. Per germline, CDR1 MGHRA and CDR2 YSYEKL. The CDR3 is CASSPASSSGQETQYF. The CDR3 DNA follows: TGCGCCAGCAGCCCGGCGTCCTCTAGCGGCCAAGAGACCCAGTACTTC.

This clonotype was seen a handful of times. The CDR3 DNA reads TGTGCCAGCAGCTTGGTTCGTCAGGTGGAGCAGTTCTTC. It is translated as CASSLVRQVEQFF. The chain has TRBV5-6 and TRBJ2-1; D is unresolved. Trimming removed 0 bases at V and 10 bases at J, with 11 bases between. The CDR3 has 13 residues. Germline V gives CDR1 SGHDT, CDR2 YYEEEE. Supplemented by reference TRBV5-6 and TRBJ2-1, the full variable domain reads DAGVTQSPTHLIKTRGQQVTLRCSPKSGHDTVSWYQQALGQGPQFIFQYYEEEERQRGNFPDRFSGHQFPNYSSELNVNALLLGDSALYLCASSLVRQVEQFFGPGTRLTVL.

This clonotype was counted at least ten times. This sequence joins TRBV12-3 or TRBV12-4 and TRBJ2-7, with 7 bases that match TRBD2. This CDR3 region has 13 residues. V trimming: 0 bases; J trimming: 6 bases; junction bases outside the gene matches: 2. The CDR3 sequence is CASSLAGGFEQYF. In nucleotides, the CDR3 is TGTGCCAGCAGTTTAGCGGGAGGGTTCGAGCAGTACTTC.

Comment on this clonotype: A much larger clone lies one base from this, so it may be a read error. The gene calls are TRBV11-3 and TRBJ1-5, with D perhaps matching TRBD1 (5 bases). V lost 4 bases and J lost 0, with 13 bases in between. CDR3 length: 16 amino acids. In germline, CDR1 is SGHNT, CDR2 YENEEA. CDR3 coding DNA: TGTGCCAGCAGCTCTCAGACAGCCCTTAGCAATCAGCCCCAGCATTTT. Its translation is CASSSQTALSNQPQHF.

This clonotype occurred many times. The chain is built from TRBV10-3 and TRBJ1-1; 8 bases agree with TRBD1. V lost 3 bases, J lost 1 base, and 1 base stayed unmatched. The germline V gene has CDR1 ENHRY and CDR2 SYGVKD. This CDR3 region has 14 residues. CDR3 protein: CAISDGQGNTEAFF. The CDR3 bases are TGTGCCATCAGTGATGGACAGGGGAACACTGAAGCTTTCTTT.

This clonotype was observed at least ten times. The CDR3 reads CASSWTLDRGYEQYF. CDR3 nucleotide sequence: TGCGCCAGCAGCTGGACCCTCGACAGGGGTTACGAGCAGTACTTC. This rearrangement joins TRBV5-1 to TRBJ2-7; 8 nucleotides align to TRBD1. V was clipped by 3 bases and J by 4 bases; unmatched bases: 9. CDR3 size: 15 residues. Germline CDR1 and CDR2: SGHRS and YFSETQ.

This rearrangement joins TRBV4-2 to TRBJ2-7, with 10 bases aligning to TRBD2. Germline trimming cut 2 bases from V and 4 bases from J; bases unmatched to any gene: 5. Germline CDR1 LGHNA, CDR2 YNFKEQ. This CDR3 contains 15 residues. The CDR3 DNA reads as TGTGCCAGCAGCCAATCAGCGGGAGGGATATACGAGCAGTACTTC. Translation gives CASSQSAGGIYEQYF.

This clonotype came up many times. The rearrangement joins TRBV12-3 or TRBV12-4 to TRBJ2-3; 14 bases align to TRBD2. The CDR3 runs 17 residues. The V gene end was trimmed by 5 bases and the J gene end by 6 bases; junction bases not matched to a gene: 10. The CDR3 DNA is TGTGCCAGCAGTCCCGGGACTAGCGGGAGTCGGGTGGATACGCAGTATTTT. It translates to CASSPGTSGSRVDTQYF.

J is TRBJ2-2 and V is TRBV7-3, with TRBD2 matching over 7 bases. Germline assignment: CDR1 SGHTA and CDR2 FQGTGA. Germline trimming cut 6 bases from V and 4 bases from J; bases unmatched to any gene: 8. The CDR3 totals 15 residues. CDR3 coding DNA: TGTGCCAGCAGTAGGGGAGGGCGTCCCACCGGGGAGCTGTTTTTT. Residues: CASSRGGRPTGELFF. The full variable domain, rest sourced from reference TRBV7-3 and TRBJ2-2, is GAGVSQTPSNKVTEKGKYVELRCDPISGHTALYWYRQSLGQGPEFLIYFQGTGAADDSGLPNDRFFAVRPEGSVSTLKIQRTERGDSAVYLCASSRGGRPTGELFFGEGSRLTVL.

In its sample, this clonotype was seen many times. The chain joins TRBV2 to TRBJ1-2; D remains unclear. Trimming cost V 3 bases and J 0 bases, with 11 bases left between them. Germline CDR1 and CDR2: SNHLY and FYNNEI. The CDR3 has 15 amino acids. The CDR3 reads CASSEGSGANYGYTF. The CDR3 nucleotides read TGTGCCAGCAGTGAGGGGTCCGGGGCTAACTATGGCTACACCTTC.

This chain's CDR3 is CDAGHHGDQPQHF. The CDR3 nucleotides read TGTGACGCGGGCCACCACGGGGATCAGCCCCAGCATTTT. The V gene is TRBV25-1, the J gene TRBJ1-5; no clear D. This CDR3 has 13 amino acids. Germline CDR1 and CDR2: MGHDK and SYGVNS.

The rearrangement joins TRBV2 to TRBJ2-3; no clear D. The CDR3 has 12 amino acids. Trimming cost V 7 bases and J 1 base, with 6 bases left between them. The germline V gene has CDR1 SNHLY and CDR2 FYNNEI. CDR3 in amino acids: CASKSGTDTQYF. In nucleotides, the CDR3 is TGTGCCAGCAAGTCGGGCACAGATACGCAGTATTTT.

V is TRBV10-3 and J is TRBJ2-2; TRBD2 might be the D (6 bases). The ends were cut back, 10 bases at V and 6 bases at J, with 15 bases in the middle. The CDR3 is made up of 13 amino acids. The V gene's germline CDR1 is ENHRY and CDR2 SYGVKD. CDR3 nucleotide sequence: TGTGCCAGTACTGCGGGGAGAGCCGGGGAGCTGTTTTTT. This encodes CASTAGRAGELFF.

The J gene is TRBJ1-2, the V gene TRBV13; a possible D gene is TRBD1 (5 bases). The length of the CDR3 is 11 residues. Germline V gene data show CDR1 as PRHDT and CDR2 as FYEKMQ (reference sequence). The V gene lost 0 bases and the J gene lost 13 bases, with 9 bases spanning the gap. The CDR3: CASSLGQGGTF. The CDR3 bases are TGTGCCAGCAGCTTAGGGCAGGGTGGCACCTTC.

This clonotype was counted many times. This rearrangement joins TRBV10-3 to TRBJ1-6; possibly TRBD1 for D (5 bases). V lost 2 bases, J lost 3 bases, and 11 bases lay in between. The CDR3 is made up of 16 amino acids. Germline assignment: CDR1 ENHRY and CDR2 SYGVKD. Here the CDR3 reads CAISEARDVYNSPLHF. DNA of the CDR3: TGTGCCATCAGTGAGGCCAGGGATGTCTATAATTCACCCCTCCACTTT.

This clonotype was counted at least ten times. The rearrangement joins TRBV7-8 to TRBJ2-1; 7 bases map to TRBD2. Germline-derived CDR1 and CDR2 are SGHVS and FQNEAQ. This CDR3 contains 16 residues. The V segment lost 1 base and the J segment 7 bases; nucleotides outside the gene matches: 10. The CDR3 loop is CASSLERGRLGNEQFF. The CDR3 DNA sequence: TGTGCCAGCAGCTTAGAGCGCGGGAGATTGGGTAATGAGCAGTTCTTC.

This clonotype was seen at least ten times. J is TRBJ1-5 and V is TRBV12-3 or TRBV12-4, with a possible D match to TRBD1 (6 bases). The CDR3 loop spans 16 amino acids. The V and J ends lost 1 base and 3 bases respectively, with 13 bases between them. In DNA form, the CDR3 reads TGTGCCAGCAGTTTAGGCAGGACAGCAACCAATCAGCCCCAGCATTTT. It encodes CASSLGRTATNQPQHF.

The chain links TRBV7-8 to TRBJ1-4, with 7 bases identical to TRBD1. The CDR3 length is 16 residues. The V gene end was trimmed by 4 bases and the J gene end by 8 bases; junction bases not matched to a gene: 13. Germline V gene lookup returns CDR1 SGHVS and CDR2 FQNEAQ. The CDR3 region is CASSSFMTGREEKLFF. For the CDR3, the DNA is TGTGCCAGCAGCTCCTTCATGACAGGGCGAGAGGAAAAACTGTTTTTT. The full variable domain, rest sourced from reference TRBV7-8 and TRBJ1-4, is GAGVSQSPRYKVAKRGQDVALRCDPISGHVSLFWYQQALGQGPEFLTYFQNEAQLDKSGLPSDRFFAERPEGSVSTLKIQRTQQEDSAVYLCASSSFMTGREEKLFFGSGTQLSVL.

This clonotype occurred a few times. The chain recombines TRBV7-9 with TRBJ2-7; D tentatively reads TRBD1 or TRBD2 (5 bases each). V dropped 5 bases and J dropped 2 bases, with 16 bases sitting between them. Germline loops: CDR1 SEHNR, CDR2 FQNEAQ (reference sequence). This CDR3 is 15 amino acids long. The CDR3 DNA follows: TGTGCCAGCAGCAACCGGGACCTCCCCCCCTACGAGCAGTACTTC. Translated, it gives CASSNRDLPPYEQYF. The full variable domain, with the rest looked up from reference TRBV7-9 and TRBJ2-7, is DTGVSQNPRHKITKRGQNVTFRCDPISEHNRLYWYRQTLGQGPEFLTYFQNEAQLEKSRLLSDRFSAERPKGSFSTLEIQRTEQGDSAMYLCASSNRDLPPYEQYFGPGTRLTVT.

This clonotype was counted a few times. The V and J genes are TRBV29-1 and TRBJ2-5; D unresolved. Deletions cut 2 bases from V and 2 bases from J, with 12 bases between. Germline V gene lookup returns CDR1 SQVTM and CDR2 ANQGSEA. The length of the CDR3 is 14 residues. The CDR3 protein is CSVERMSEQETQYF. The CDR3 DNA is TGCAGCGTTGAAAGGATGTCCGAGCAAGAGACCCAGTACTTC.

This chain connects TRBV19 to TRBJ1-2; D unclear. V lost 5 bases and J 2 bases, leaving 12 bases between the germline ends. The CDR3 covers 14 residues. Germline V gene sequence: CDR1 LNHDA, CDR2 SQIVND (reference sequence). The CDR3, as DNA: TGTGCCAGTAGTCCCCAGAGCATAAACTATGGCTACACCTTC. Its translation: CASSPQSINYGYTF.

This clonotype was seen repeatedly, ten times or more. The chain uses TRBV11-3 and TRBJ2-3; no firm D call. CDR1 is SGHNT and CDR2 is YENEEA in the germline V gene. The CDR3 is 14 amino acids. Trimming took 1 base from V and 2 from J, leaving 7 bases between them. This CDR3 is CASSLGSDTDTQYF. The DNA of the CDR3 is TGTGCCAGCAGCTTAGGGTCCGACACAGATACGCAGTATTTT.

The rearrangement uses TRBV4-1 and TRBJ1-3; D is unresolved. The CDR3 contains 18 residues. With 0 bases removed from V and 1 base from J, the gap between germline ends came to 16 bases. Germline V gives CDR1 MGHRA, CDR2 YSYEKL. The CDR3 bases are TGCGCCAGCAGCCAAGATAGAGGGATGGGGTCTTCTGGAAACACCATATATTTT. Translation gives CASSQDRGMGSSGNTIYF.

This clonotype has only a few counts. The V and J genes are TRBV10-3 and TRBJ1-3; perhaps TRBD1 as D (6 bases). Germline lookup yields CDR1 ENHRY and CDR2 SYGVKD. The CDR3 totals 15 residues. Trimming removed 6 bases at V and 0 bases at J, with 12 bases between. CDR3: CAIRPTGRSGNTIYF. The CDR3 coding sequence is TGTGCCATCAGACCGACAGGACGCTCTGGAAACACCATATATTTT.

In this sample, this clonotype turned up many times. This chain uses TRBV27 with TRBJ2-7; 8 bases align to TRBD1. Germline-derived CDR1 and CDR2 are MNHEY and SMNVEV (reference sequence). With V trimmed by 6 bases and J by 3 bases, 10 bases remained unmatched. The CDR3 extends over 15 amino acids. CDR3 loop: CASSPGTGVYYEQYF. CDR3 nucleotide sequence: TGTGCCAGCAGCCCAGGGACAGGAGTTTACTACGAGCAGTACTTC.

The CDR3: CASRTSGGADTQYF. DNA for the CDR3: TGTGCCAGCCGGACTAGCGGGGGTGCAGATACGCAGTATTTT. The V and J genes are TRBV7-2 and TRBJ2-3; 13 nucleotides agree with TRBD2. V lost 8 bases, J lost 4 bases, and 3 bases stayed unmatched. The CDR3 spans 14 residues. Germline V CDR1 and CDR2: SGHTA, FQGNSA.